This T cell receptor (beta chain) was recovered during a study of cytomegalovirus exposure and HLA in healthy donors. From germline, CDR1 is SGHRS and CDR2 YFSETQ. The CDR3 has 13 residues. Unmatched junction bases numbered 1, after V lost 7 bases and J lost 1 base. The study, taken as a whole, reports: A later analysis by the authors found several of the most significant clusters apparently linked to common viral pathogens. More clonal expansion characterized HLA-associated TCR beta chains than equally common others in a later analysis.

Though nominally healthy at sampling, donors likely had unrecorded immune exposures. Both 60 Vbeta primers and 13 Jbeta primers went into the PCR. The table came from immunoSEQ multiplex PCR; TCRdb's copy has only in-frame clones and leaves some out. The sample includes about 150,000 clones. In the case of this clone: Its target is unknown.

Sequencing used PBMCs. The clonotype was recovered from a man aged 25 to 45 in good health and CMV-seronegative. The J gene is TRBJ2-1, the V gene TRBV5-1, with 8 bases identical to TRBD2. The CDR3 DNA reads TGCGCCAGCCAGCGGGGGTCCTACAATGAGCAGTTCTTC. Amino acid sequence: CASQRGSYNEQFF.